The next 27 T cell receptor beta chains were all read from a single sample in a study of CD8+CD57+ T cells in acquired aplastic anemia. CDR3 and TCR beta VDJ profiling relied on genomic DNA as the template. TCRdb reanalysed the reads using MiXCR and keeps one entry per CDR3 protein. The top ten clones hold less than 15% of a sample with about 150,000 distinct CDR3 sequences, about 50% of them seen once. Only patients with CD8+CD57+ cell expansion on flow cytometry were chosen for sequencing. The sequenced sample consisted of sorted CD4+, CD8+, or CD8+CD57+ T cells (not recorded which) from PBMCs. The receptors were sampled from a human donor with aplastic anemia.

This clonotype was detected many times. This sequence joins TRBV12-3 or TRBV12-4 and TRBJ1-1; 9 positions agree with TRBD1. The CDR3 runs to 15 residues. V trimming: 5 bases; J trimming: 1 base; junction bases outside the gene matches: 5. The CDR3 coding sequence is TGTGCCAGCAGTAACAGGGGGCTGGGGAACACTGAAGCTTTCTTT. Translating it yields CASSNRGLGNTEAFF.

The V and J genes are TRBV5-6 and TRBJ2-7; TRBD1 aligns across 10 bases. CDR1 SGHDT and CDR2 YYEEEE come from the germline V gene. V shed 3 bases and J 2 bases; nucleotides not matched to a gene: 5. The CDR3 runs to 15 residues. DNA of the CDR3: TGTGCCAGCAGCTCCGGACAGGGGGTCCCCTACGAGCAGTACTTC. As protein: CASSSGQGVPYEQYF.

The CDR3 sequence is CASTLGFPLGTGELFF. The DNA for the CDR3 is TGTGCCAGCACCCTAGGTTTTCCGTTGGGCACCGGGGAGCTGTTTTTT. V gene TRBV11-2 combines with J gene TRBJ2-2; D is unclear. CDR3 size: 16 residues. Germline lookup yields CDR1 SGHAT and CDR2 FQNNGV. V lost 7 bases and J lost 4, with 19 bases in between.

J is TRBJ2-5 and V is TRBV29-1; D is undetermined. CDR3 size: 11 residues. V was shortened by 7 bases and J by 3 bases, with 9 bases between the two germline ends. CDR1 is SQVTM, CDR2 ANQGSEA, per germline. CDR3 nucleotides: TGCAGCGGATCGGTAGAAGAGACCCAGTACTTC. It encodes CSGSVEETQYF.

The CDR3 region has the DNA TGTGCCAGCAGTGAGGGGCCCATGTACGAGCAGTACTTC. Its protein product is CASSEGPMYEQYF. The rearrangement links TRBV2 to TRBJ2-7; TRBD1 is a possible D gene (5 bases). Trimming pared 3 bases from V and 4 bases from J, leaving 10 bases between. CDR3 length equals 13 residues. Germline V CDR1 and CDR2: SNHLY, FYNNEI.

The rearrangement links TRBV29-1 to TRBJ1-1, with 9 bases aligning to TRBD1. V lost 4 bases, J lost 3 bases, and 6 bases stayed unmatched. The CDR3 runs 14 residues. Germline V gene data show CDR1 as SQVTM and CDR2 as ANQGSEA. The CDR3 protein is CSVATGGFYTEAFF. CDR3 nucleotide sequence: TGCAGCGTTGCGACAGGGGGATTTTACACTGAAGCTTTCTTT.

The CDR3: CATSKGRAATNEKLFF. CDR3 in DNA: TGTGCCACCAGCAAGGGCAGAGCTGCAACTAATGAAAAACTGTTTTTT. The V and J genes are TRBV15 and TRBJ1-4, with unresolved D. Germline CDR1 reads LNHNV; CDR2 reads YYDKDF (reference sequence). This CDR3 region has 16 residues. V lost 4 bases and J 0 bases, leaving 12 bases between the germline ends. The full variable domain, in which reference TRBV15 and TRBJ1-4 provide the parts outside the CDR3, is DAMVIQNPRYQVTQFGKPVTLSCSQTLNHNVMYWYQQKSSQAPKLLFHYYDKDFNNEADTPDNFQSRRPNTSFCFLDIRSPGLGDTAMYLCATSKGRAATNEKLFFGSGTQLSVL.

DNA for the CDR3: TGTGCCAGCAGTGAAAGGACAGGGAACTATGGCTACACCTTC. It translates to CASSERTGNYGYTF. V and J are TRBV2 and TRBJ1-2; 8 positions match TRBD1. Germline CDR1 is SNHLY and CDR2 is FYNNEI. V lost 2 bases, J lost 2 bases, and 1 base stayed unmatched. The CDR3 is made up of 14 amino acids.

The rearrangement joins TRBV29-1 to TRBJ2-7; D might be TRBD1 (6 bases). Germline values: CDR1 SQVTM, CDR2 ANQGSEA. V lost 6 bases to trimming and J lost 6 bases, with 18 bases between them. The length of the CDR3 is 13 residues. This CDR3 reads CSVAGDRASEQYF. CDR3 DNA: TGCAGCGTAGCAGGGGATCGGGCCTCCGAGCAGTACTTC.

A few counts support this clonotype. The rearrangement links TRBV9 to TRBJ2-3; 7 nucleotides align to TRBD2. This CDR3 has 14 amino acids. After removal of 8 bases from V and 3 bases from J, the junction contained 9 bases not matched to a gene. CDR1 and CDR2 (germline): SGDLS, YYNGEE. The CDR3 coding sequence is TGTGCCAGTGGGGGGGGAACGCCGACAGATACGCAGTATTTT. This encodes CASGGGTPTDTQYF.

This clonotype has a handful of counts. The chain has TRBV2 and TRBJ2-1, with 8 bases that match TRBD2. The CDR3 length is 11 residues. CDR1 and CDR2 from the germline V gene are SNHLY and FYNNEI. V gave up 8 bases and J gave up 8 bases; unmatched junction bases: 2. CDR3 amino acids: CASPGGDEQFF. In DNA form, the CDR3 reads TGTGCCAGCCCCGGGGGGGATGAGCAGTTCTTC.

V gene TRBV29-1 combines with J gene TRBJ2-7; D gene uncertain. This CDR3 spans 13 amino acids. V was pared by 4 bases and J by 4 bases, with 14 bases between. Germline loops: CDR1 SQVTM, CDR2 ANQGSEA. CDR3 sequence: CSVVEDLGYEQYF. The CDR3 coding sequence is TGCAGCGTTGTCGAGGACCTGGGATACGAGCAGTACTTC.

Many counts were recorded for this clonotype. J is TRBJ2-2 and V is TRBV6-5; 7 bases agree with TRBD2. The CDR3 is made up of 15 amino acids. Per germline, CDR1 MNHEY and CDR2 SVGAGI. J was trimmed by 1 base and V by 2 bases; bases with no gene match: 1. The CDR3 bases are TGTGCCAGCAGTTACGGGGGGGAGAACACCGGGGAGCTGTTTTTT. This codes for CASSYGGENTGELFF.

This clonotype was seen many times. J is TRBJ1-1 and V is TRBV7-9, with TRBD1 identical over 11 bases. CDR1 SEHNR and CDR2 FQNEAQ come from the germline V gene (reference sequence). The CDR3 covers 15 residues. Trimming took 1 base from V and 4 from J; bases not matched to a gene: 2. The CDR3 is CASSLGGTGGTEAFF. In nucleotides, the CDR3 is TGTGCCAGCAGCTTAGGTGGGACAGGGGGCACTGAAGCTTTCTTT. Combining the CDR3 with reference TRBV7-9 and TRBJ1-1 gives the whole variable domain DTGVSQNPRHKITKRGQNVTFRCDPISEHNRLYWYRQTLGQGPEFLTYFQNEAQLEKSRLLSDRFSAERPKGSFSTLEIQRTEQGDSAMYLCASSLGGTGGTEAFFGQGTRLTVV.

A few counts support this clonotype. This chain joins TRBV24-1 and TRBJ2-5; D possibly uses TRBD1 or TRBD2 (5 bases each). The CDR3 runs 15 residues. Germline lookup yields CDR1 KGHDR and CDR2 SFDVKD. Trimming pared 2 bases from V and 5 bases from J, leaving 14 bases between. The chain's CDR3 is CATSDSGTARETQYF. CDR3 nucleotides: TGTGCCACCAGTGATTCCGGGACGGCGAGGGAGACCCAGTACTTC.

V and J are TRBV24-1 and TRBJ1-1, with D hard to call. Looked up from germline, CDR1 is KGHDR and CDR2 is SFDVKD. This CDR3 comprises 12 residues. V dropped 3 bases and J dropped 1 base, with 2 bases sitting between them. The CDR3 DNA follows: TGTGCCACCAGTGATAGGAACACTGAAGCTTTCTTT. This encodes CATSDRNTEAFF.

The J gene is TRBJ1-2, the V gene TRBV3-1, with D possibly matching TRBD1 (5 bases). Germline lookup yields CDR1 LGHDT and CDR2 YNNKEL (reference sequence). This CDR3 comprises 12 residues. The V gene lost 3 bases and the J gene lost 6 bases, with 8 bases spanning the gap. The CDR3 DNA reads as TGTGCCAGCAGCCAGGGACCGGATGGCTACACCTTC. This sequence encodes CASSQGPDGYTF.

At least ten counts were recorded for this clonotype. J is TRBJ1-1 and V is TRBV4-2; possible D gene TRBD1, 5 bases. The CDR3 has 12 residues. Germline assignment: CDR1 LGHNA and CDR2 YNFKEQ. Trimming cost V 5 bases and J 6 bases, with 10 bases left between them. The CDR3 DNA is TGTGCCAGCAGCGAAAGGGGCTCTGAAGCTTTCTTT. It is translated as CASSERGSEAFF.

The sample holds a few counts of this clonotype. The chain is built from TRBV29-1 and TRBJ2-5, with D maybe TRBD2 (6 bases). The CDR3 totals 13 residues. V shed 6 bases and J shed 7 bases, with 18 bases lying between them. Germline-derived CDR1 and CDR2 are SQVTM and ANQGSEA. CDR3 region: CSVKVGDSGTQYF. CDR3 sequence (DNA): TGCAGCGTCAAGGTGGGGGACTCCGGGACCCAGTACTTC.

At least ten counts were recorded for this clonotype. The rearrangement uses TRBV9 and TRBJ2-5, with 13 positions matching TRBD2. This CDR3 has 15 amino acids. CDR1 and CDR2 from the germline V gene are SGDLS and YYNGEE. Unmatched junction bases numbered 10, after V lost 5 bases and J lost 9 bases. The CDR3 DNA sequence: TGTGCCAGCAGTGACAGGGGACTAGCGGGACGGCCCCAGTACTTC. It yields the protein CASSDRGLAGRPQYF.

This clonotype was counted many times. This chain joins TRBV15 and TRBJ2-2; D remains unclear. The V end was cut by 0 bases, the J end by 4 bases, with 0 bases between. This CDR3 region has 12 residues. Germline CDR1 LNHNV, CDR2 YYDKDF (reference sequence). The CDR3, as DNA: TGTGCCACCAGCAGAGACACCGGGGAGCTGTTTTTT. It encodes CATSRDTGELFF.

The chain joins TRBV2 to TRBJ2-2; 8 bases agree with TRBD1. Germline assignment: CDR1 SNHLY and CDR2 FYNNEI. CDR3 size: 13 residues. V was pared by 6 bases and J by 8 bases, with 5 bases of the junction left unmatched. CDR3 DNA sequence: TGTGCCAGCAGGAGCACAGGGGGGGGGGAGCTGTTTTTT. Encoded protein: CASRSTGGGELFF.

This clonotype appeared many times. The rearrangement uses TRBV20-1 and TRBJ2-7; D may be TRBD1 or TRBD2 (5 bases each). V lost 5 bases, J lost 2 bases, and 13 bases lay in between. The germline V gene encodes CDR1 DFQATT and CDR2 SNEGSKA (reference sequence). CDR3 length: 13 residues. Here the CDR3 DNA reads TGCAGTGCTGAGCCCCGGGGCACCTACGAGCAGTACTTC. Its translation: CSAEPRGTYEQYF.

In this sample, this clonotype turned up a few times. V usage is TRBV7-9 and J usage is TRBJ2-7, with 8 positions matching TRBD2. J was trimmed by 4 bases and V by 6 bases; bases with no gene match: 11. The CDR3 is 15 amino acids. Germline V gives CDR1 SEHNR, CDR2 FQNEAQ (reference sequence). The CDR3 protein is CASSPTGLDFYEQYF. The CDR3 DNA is TGTGCCAGCAGTCCCACGGGACTAGATTTTTACGAGCAGTACTTC.

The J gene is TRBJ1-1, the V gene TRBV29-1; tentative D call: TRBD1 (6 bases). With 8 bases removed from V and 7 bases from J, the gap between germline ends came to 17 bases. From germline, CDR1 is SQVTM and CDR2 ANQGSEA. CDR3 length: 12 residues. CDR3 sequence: CSIGRRTDEAFF. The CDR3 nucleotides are TGCAGCATCGGAAGACGGACAGATGAAGCTTTCTTT. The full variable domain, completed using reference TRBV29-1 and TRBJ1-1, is SAVISQKPSRDICQRGTSLTIQCQVDSQVTMMFWYRQQPGQSLTLIATANQGSEATYESGFVIDKFPISRPNLTFSTLTVSNMSPEDSSIYLCSIGRRTDEAFFGQGTRLTVV.

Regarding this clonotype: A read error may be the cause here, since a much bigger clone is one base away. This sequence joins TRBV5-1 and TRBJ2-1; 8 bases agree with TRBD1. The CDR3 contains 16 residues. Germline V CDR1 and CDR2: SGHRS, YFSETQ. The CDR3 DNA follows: TGCGCCGGCAGCTTGGATGGGACAGGATCCTACAATGAGCAGTTCTTC. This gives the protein CAGSLDGTGSYNEQFF.

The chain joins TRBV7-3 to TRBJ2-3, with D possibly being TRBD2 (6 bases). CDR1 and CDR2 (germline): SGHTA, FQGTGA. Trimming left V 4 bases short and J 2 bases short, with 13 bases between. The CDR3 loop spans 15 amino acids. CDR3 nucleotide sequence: TGTGCCAGCAGCTCCACGGCGGGGCCCACAGATACGCAGTATTTT. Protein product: CASSSTAGPTDTQYF.